This is a list of T cell receptor beta chains from one sample in a study of CD8+CD57+ T cells in acquired aplastic anemia. From the reads, TCRdb called clonotypes with MiXCR, one entry per CDR3 protein. The sample lists under 200,000 distinct CDR3 sequences; 48% were seen once. The sequenced sample was sorted CD4+, CD8+, or CD8+CD57+ T cells (not recorded which) from PBMCs. These receptors all come from a human donor with aplastic anemia. CDR3s include the opening cysteine and the closing phenylalanine or tryptophan. Fields, in order: CDR3 length, clone size, V gene, J gene, D gene, CDR3 DNA, CDR3 protein. A D gene is named only where the DNA matches it firmly. Clone size, where shown, is once, few, many, or a class for clones that have expanded.

length: 14
size: many
V: TRBV9
J: TRBJ2-7
D: -
DNA: TGTGCCAGCAGCGTAGGGGCAGGGCCCTACGAGCAGTACTTC
CDR3: CASSVGAGPYEQYF

length: 16
size: -
V: TRBV20-1
J: TRBJ2-7
D: -
DNA: TGCAGTGCTAGAGATCACGTAGGGAGTGGCTCCTACGAGCAGTACTTC
CDR3: CSARDHVGSGSYEQYF

length: 14
size: -
V: TRBV20-1
J: TRBJ2-7
D: -
DNA: TGCAGTGCTATTAGACCCCAAAGTCCCTACGAGCAGTACTTC
CDR3: CSAIRPQSPYEQYF

length: 15
size: many
V: TRBV12-3/TRBV12-4
J: TRBJ1-6
D: TRBD1
DNA: TGTGCCAGCAGTTTATCAGTAGGAGGGGGCTCACCCCTCCACTTT
CDR3: CASSLSVGGGSPLHF

length: 13
size: few
V: TRBV29-1
J: TRBJ2-3
D: TRBD2
DNA: TGCAGCGTTGCCGGACTAGTGGGAGATACGCAGTATTTT
CDR3: CSVAGLVGDTQYF

length: 12
size: -
V: TRBV7-9
J: TRBJ2-7
D: -
DNA: TGTGCCAGCAGCTCACTGTACGTCGAGCAGTACTTC
CDR3: CASSSLYVEQYF

length: 13
size: few
V: TRBV10-1
J: TRBJ1-6
D: -
DNA: TGCGCCAGCAGTGAGATCGAGGATTCACCCCTCCACTTT
CDR3: CASSEIEDSPLHF

length: 14
size: -
V: TRBV19
J: TRBJ2-1
D: -
DNA: TGTGCCAGTAGTATTACATTGTCCTACAATGAGCAGTTCTTC
CDR3: CASSITLSYNEQFF

length: 13
size: -
V: TRBV30
J: TRBJ2-3
D: TRBD2
DNA: TGTGCCTTAGCGGGAGGGAGCACAGATACGCAGTATTTT
CDR3: CALAGGSTDTQYF

length: 12
size: -
V: TRBV2
J: TRBJ2-7
D: -
DNA: TGTGCCAGCAGACTACAGGGCCACGAGCAGTACTTC
CDR3: CASRLQGHEQYF

length: 12
size: -
V: TRBV2
J: TRBJ2-7
D: -
DNA: TGTGCCAGGCTCCCGAGTTCCTACGAGCAGTACTTC
CDR3: CARLPSSYEQYF

length: 11
size: -
V: TRBV4-1
J: TRBJ2-7
D: TRBD1
DNA: TGCGCCAGCAGCCAGGGACAGGTTTCTTACTTC
CDR3: CASSQGQVSYF

length: 15
size: -
V: TRBV5-6
J: TRBJ2-7
D: -
DNA: TGTGCCAGCAGCTTGTCTCGTGGGCAGTTGAGCGAGCAGTACTTC
CDR3: CASSLSRGQLSEQYF

length: 11
size: few
V: TRBV10-3
J: TRBJ1-1
D: -
DNA: TGTGCCATCAGTGCTGGGATGGAAGCTTTCTTT
CDR3: CAISAGMEAFF

length: 16
size: many
V: TRBV19
J: TRBJ2-7
D: -
DNA: TGTGCCAGTAGCCTCTCCCCGGGCAATCCCTACTACGAGCAGTACTTC
CDR3: CASSLSPGNPYYEQYF

length: 14
size: once
V: TRBV2
J: TRBJ2-1
D: TRBD2
DNA: TGTGCCAGCAGTGAGGTAGCGGGGGGGCTAGATCAGTTCTTC
CDR3: CASSEVAGGLDQFF

length: 11
size: many
V: TRBV15
J: TRBJ2-7
D: -
DNA: TGTGCCACCAGCAGCCACTTTGAGCAGTACTTC
CDR3: CATSSHFEQYF

length: 12
size: -
V: TRBV20-1
J: TRBJ2-1
D: -
DNA: TGCAGTGCTTCGGGGCCTTGGAATGAGCAGTTCTTC
CDR3: CSASGPWNEQFF

length: 12
size: -
V: TRBV20-1
J: TRBJ2-1
D: -
DNA: TGCAGTGCCAACCTCGAACAGAATGAGCAGTTCTTC
CDR3: CSANLEQNEQFF

length: 14
size: -
V: TRBV24-1
J: TRBJ2-7
D: -
DNA: TGTGCCACCAGTGATGGGGGGAACTCCTACGAGCAGTACTTC
CDR3: CATSDGGNSYEQYF

length: 14
size: -
V: TRBV25-1
J: TRBJ2-3
D: -
DNA: TGTGCCAGCAGTGCGCTTGGGGGCACAGATACGCAGTATTTT
CDR3: CASSALGGTDTQYF

length: 15
size: -
V: TRBV6-2/TRBV6-3
J: TRBJ2-7
D: -
DNA: TGTGCCAGCAGTTACTCCGTGTACATGCCCTACGAGCAGTACTTC
CDR3: CASSYSVYMPYEQYF

length: 13
size: -
V: TRBV20-1
J: TRBJ2-7
D: -
DNA: TGCAGTGCTAGAGGACTAGGCAACTACGAGCAGTACTTC
CDR3: CSARGLGNYEQYF

length: 13
size: -
V: TRBV6-1
J: TRBJ2-7
D: -
DNA: TGTGCCAGCAGGAGACAGGACTCCTACGAGCAGTACTTC
CDR3: CASRRQDSYEQYF